These 23 T cell receptor beta chains were all obtained from the same sample, sequenced in a study of shared clonotypes between healthy human individuals. Produced via immunoSEQ multiplex PCR; TCRdb's table is partial and in-frame only. Of about 2.3 million clones in the sample, 90% to 95% are singletons; the top ten hold 0.35% to 0.45%. Sequencing was done on a sample of naive CD4+ T cells from PBMCs. Subset reported: CD45RA+ positively selected. The receptor source for this set is a man aged 18 to 30 in good health. Some clones in this sample may be carry-over from other donors' samples.

CDR3: CSASYREKLFF. CDR3 DNA: TGCAGTGCTAGCTACAGGGAAAAACTGTTTTTT. The J gene is TRBJ1-4, the V gene TRBV20-1; D may be TRBD1 (5 bases). The V and J ends lost 3 bases and 8 bases respectively, with 7 bases between them. The CDR3 has 11 residues. Germline CDR1 is DFQATT and CDR2 is SNEGSKA (reference sequence).

The chain couples TRBV9 to TRBJ2-1; no reliable D call. The germline gives CDR1 SGDLS, CDR2 YYNGEE. CDR3 length equals 15 residues. V lost 3 bases, J lost 0 bases, and 10 bases lay in between. DNA for the CDR3: TGTGCCAGCAGCGCGACCCCCAACTCCTACAATGAGCAGTTCTTC. Protein sequence: CASSATPNSYNEQFF.

The chain combines TRBV6-5 with TRBJ2-2; D remains unclear. V was clipped by 6 bases and J by 7 bases, with 15 bases between them. The CDR3 runs to 14 residues. The germline V gene has CDR1 MNHEY and CDR2 SVGAGI. For the CDR3, the DNA is TGTGCCAGCAGCAAATATTCTTACGGCGGGGAGCTGTTTTTT. This gives the protein CASSKYSYGGELFF.

The rearrangement links TRBV2 to TRBJ2-7, with 9 bases identical to TRBD2. V lost 8 bases to trimming and J lost 1 base; unmatched junction nucleotides: 6. This CDR3 is built from 14 residues. Per the germline V gene, CDR1 is SNHLY and CDR2 is FYNNEI. CDR3 in DNA: TGTGCCAGCTCCCTAGGACTAGCGTCCTACGAGCAGTACTTC. Translation: CASSLGLASYEQYF.

The CDR3 coding sequence is TGTGCCTGGGGGGGACGGGGCTCCTACGAGCAGTACTTC. This translates into CAWGGRGSYEQYF. The chain is built from TRBV30 and TRBJ2-5; the D gene could be TRBD1 or TRBD2 (5 bases each). The J call is doubtful: the DNA matches TRBJ2-7 better. The CDR3 is 13 residues long. CDR1 is GTSNPN and CDR2 is SVGIG in the germline V gene (reference sequence).

The chain joins TRBV28 to TRBJ1-2, with D unresolved. The germline V and J ends were trimmed by 10 bases and 3 bases, with 9 bases remaining between them. Looked up from germline, CDR1 is MDHEN and CDR2 is SYDVKM. The CDR3 has 11 amino acids. In DNA form, the CDR3 reads TGTGCCACTAAAGGAGACTATGGCTACACCTTC. It translates to CATKGDYGYTF.

The gene calls are TRBV11-1 and TRBJ2-3; D is possibly TRBD1 (5 bases). The germline CDR1 and CDR2 sequences are SGHAT and FQDESV (reference sequence). The CDR3 runs to 15 residues. V dropped 5 bases and J dropped 0 bases, with 12 bases sitting between them. In nucleotides, the CDR3 is TGTGCCAGCAGCGACAGAGTAGGAAGCACAGATACGCAGTATTTT. Translation: CASSDRVGSTDTQYF.

V is TRBV5-8 and J is TRBJ2-7, with D possibly matching TRBD2 (5 bases). The CDR3 runs 14 residues. Trimming removed 1 base from V and 6 bases from J, with 14 bases in between. The V gene's germline CDR1 is SGHTS and CDR2 YDEGEE. For the CDR3, the DNA is TGTGCCAGCAGCTTGTTACGGACGGCGGGCGAGCAGTACTTC. Its translation is CASSLLRTAGEQYF. The full variable domain, in which reference TRBV5-8 and TRBJ2-7 provide the parts outside the CDR3, is EAGVTQSPTHLIKTRGQQATLRCSPISGHTSVYWYQQALGLGLQFLLWYDEGEERNRGNFPPRFSGRQFPNYSSELNVNALELEDSALYLCASSLLRTAGEQYFGPGTRLTVT.

The gene calls are TRBV6-1 and TRBJ2-7; D is unresolved. CDR1 and CDR2 from the germline V gene are MNHNS and SASEGT. This CDR3 region has 16 residues. The V and J ends lost 0 bases and 0 bases respectively, with 12 bases between them. This CDR3 reads CASSEAVPADSYEQYF. In DNA, the CDR3 is TGTGCCAGCAGTGAAGCTGTCCCAGCTGACTCCTACGAGCAGTACTTC.

Comment on this clone: Distinct nucleotide sequences in the sample also encode this CDR3. This chain joins TRBV7-2 and TRBJ1-5, with TRBD1 matching over 7 bases. V was clipped by 1 base and J by 2 bases; unmatched bases: 2. This CDR3 has 15 residues. Looked up from germline, CDR1 is SGHTA and CDR2 is FQGNSA. CDR3 DNA: TGTGCCAGCAGCTTAGTCACAGGGGGCAATCAGCCCCAGCATTTT. It is translated as CASSLVTGGNQPQHF.

The chain carries TRBV28 and TRBJ1-1; D unresolved. Germline lookup yields CDR1 MDHEN and CDR2 SYDVKM. This CDR3 has 13 amino acids. The V and J ends lost 5 bases and 0 bases respectively, with 7 bases between them. CDR3 coding DNA: TGTGCCAGCAGTGGCACTATGAACACTGAAGCTTTCTTT. Residues: CASSGTMNTEAFF. The whole variable domain, filled in from reference TRBV28 and TRBJ1-1, reads DVKVTQSSRYLVKRTGEKVFLECVQDMDHENMFWYRQDPGLGLRLIYFSYDVKMKEKGDIPEGYSVSREKKERFSLILESASTNQTSMYLCASSGTMNTEAFFGQGTRLTVV.

The J gene is TRBJ2-2, the V gene TRBV18; 7 bases are shared with TRBD2. The CDR3 loop spans 13 amino acids. Germline V gene data show CDR1 as KGHSH and CDR2 as LQKENI. The junction had 3 bases not matched to a gene; V was cut back by 4 bases and J by 7 bases. CDR3 in amino acids: CASSRGDYGELFF. CDR3 in DNA: TGTGCCAGCTCACGGGGGGACTACGGGGAGCTGTTTTTT.

This chain links TRBV28 with TRBJ1-2; 7 nucleotides line up with TRBD1. J was trimmed by 8 bases and V by 3 bases; bases with no gene match: 12. This CDR3 contains 15 residues. CDR1 is MDHEN, CDR2 SYDVKM, per germline. CDR3 residues: CASSLSRDRAWGYTF. The CDR3 DNA sequence: TGTGCCAGCAGTTTGTCTCGTGACAGGGCCTGGGGCTACACCTTC.

CDR3 in amino acids: CASSLGQGPSYNEQFF. CDR3 nucleotide sequence: TGTGCCAGCAGCTTAGGACAGGGACCTTCCTACAATGAGCAGTTCTTC. The chain links TRBV11-2 to TRBJ2-1; TRBD1 matches 7 bases. Germline CDR1 reads SGHAT; CDR2 reads FQNNGV. Losses at the gene ends were 1 base for V and 1 base for J; bases not matched to a gene: 4. The CDR3 sequence is 16 residues long.

The chain carries TRBV5-1 and TRBJ2-2, with D uncertain. Trimming took 2 bases from V and 4 from J, leaving 12 bases between them. This CDR3 comprises 15 residues. In germline, CDR1 is SGHRS, CDR2 YFSETQ. The DNA for the CDR3 is TGCGCCAGCAGCTTAGGCGTCCAAACCACCGGGGAGCTGTTTTTT. Translating gives CASSLGVQTTGELFF.

The gene calls are TRBV6-1 and TRBJ1-1; D perhaps matches TRBD1 (5 bases). Trimming took 7 bases from V and 2 from J, leaving 14 bases between them. The CDR3 is made up of 14 amino acids. CDR1 MNHNS and CDR2 SASEGT come from the germline V gene. CDR3 amino acids: CASTDKGYNTEAFF. Written as DNA, the CDR3 is TGTGCCAGCACCGATAAGGGGTATAACACTGAAGCTTTCTTT.

Comment on this clone: The same CDR3 also results from other DNA sequences found in this sample. The rearrangement links TRBV7-2 to TRBJ2-7; 10 bases are a match to TRBD2. Germline V gene lookup returns CDR1 SGHTA and CDR2 FQGNSA. The CDR3 sequence is 15 residues long. The ends lost 2 bases at V and 7 bases at J; junction bases unmatched: 8. The CDR3 bases are TGTGCCAGCAGCTTATCTCTAGCGGGAGCCGGAGAGCAGTACTTC. Its translation: CASSLSLAGAGEQYF.

J is TRBJ2-2 and V is TRBV5-4; a weak D match, TRBD1 (8 bases). CDR3 length equals 16 residues. The germline V and J ends were trimmed by 6 bases and 1 base, with 16 bases remaining between them. In germline, CDR1 is SGHNT, CDR2 YYREEE (reference sequence). The CDR3 loop is CASNIGGTGNTGELFF. The DNA for the CDR3 is TGTGCCAGCAACATCGGGGGGACAGGGAACACCGGGGAGCTGTTTTTT.

The V call is TRBV6-5, the J call TRBJ2-7; 7 bases agree with TRBD1. The CDR3 has 15 amino acids. The ends lost 4 bases at V and 1 base at J; junction bases unmatched: 7. The V gene's germline CDR1 is MNHEY and CDR2 SVGAGI. In nucleotides, the CDR3 is TGTGCCAGCAGTTTTCCCCGGACAGGTTCCTACGAGCAGTACTTC. Translating it yields CASSFPRTGSYEQYF.

The V call is TRBV7-2, the J call TRBJ2-7; weak D call: TRBD2 (5 bases). The CDR3 is 16 amino acids. V was cut by 2 bases and J by 3 bases, with 17 bases left in between. Germline V gene sequence: CDR1 SGHTA, CDR2 FQGNSA. CDR3 coding DNA: TGTGCCAGCAGCTTAACTCGATCCGGGAACAACTACGAGCAGTACTTC. Translation gives CASSLTRSGNNYEQYF.

This clone was counted only a few times. This chain connects TRBV10-3 to TRBJ1-5, with 7 nucleotides matching TRBD1. The trim removed 0 bases at V and 5 bases at J, leaving 4 bases unmatched. The CDR3 is 15 amino acids. CDR1 is ENHRY and CDR2 is SYGVKD in the germline V gene. CDR3 sequence reads: CAISESAGGHQPQHF. The CDR3 DNA is TGTGCCATCAGTGAGTCGGCAGGGGGACATCAGCCCCAGCATTTT.

This clone was observed once. The gene calls are TRBV5-1 and TRBJ2-7, with TRBD2 as a possible D gene (5 bases). V dropped 1 base and J dropped 1 base, with 15 bases sitting between them. Germline loops: CDR1 SGHRS, CDR2 YFSETQ. The CDR3 is 16 amino acids. CDR3 in amino acids: CASSLRAASSSYEQYF. The CDR3 coding sequence is TGCGCCAGCAGCTTGAGAGCGGCGAGCTCTTCCTACGAGCAGTACTTC.

V and J are TRBV7-6 and TRBJ2-6; no definite D call. V was cut by 5 bases and J by 4 bases, with 15 bases left in between. Germline-derived CDR1 and CDR2 are SGHVS and FNYEAQ. There are 16 residues in the CDR3. CDR3 nucleotide sequence: TGTGCCAGCAGCCCCGGTTCGGCGCGGGGGGCCAACGTCCTGACTTTC. Translated, it gives CASSPGSARGANVLTF.